A selection of T cell receptor beta chains follows, all from one sample in a study of T-cell memory formation after mild COVID-19. Each CDR3 protein is one row after TCRdb ran MiXCR on the 5' RACE reads. Of around 450,000 distinct CDR3 sequences listed, 20% are singletons. Source material: PBMCs or a T cell subset sorted from them (not recorded which). The receptors come from an adult woman who had mild COVID-19 (a few samples of this study predate the infection). Cell type and time point are not known. The CDR3 runs from the conserved cysteine through the conserved F or W. The order of the fields is clone size, V gene, D gene, J gene, CDR3 protein, CDR3 DNA. D genes are given only for firm matches. A clone size is listed for some rows: how often the clone was seen (once, few, many), or a class if it is expanded.

clone_size: .
v_call: TRBV6-5
d_call: .
j_call: TRBJ1-1
cdr3_aa: CASSQLNTEAFF
cdr3_nt: TGTGCCAGCAGCCAATTAAACACTGAAGCTTTCTTT

clone_size: .
v_call: TRBV7-2
d_call: .
j_call: TRBJ2-7
cdr3_aa: CASSLGLAQTYEQYF
cdr3_nt: TGTGCCAGCAGCTTAGGTCTAGCGCAAACCTACGAGCAGTACTTC

clone_size: .
v_call: TRBV7-9
d_call: TRBD1
j_call: TRBJ2-7
cdr3_aa: CASSNREDRVSYEQYF
cdr3_nt: TGTGCCAGCAGCAACCGAGAGGACAGGGTGTCCTACGAGCAGTACTTC

clone_size: .
v_call: TRBV20-1
d_call: .
j_call: TRBJ2-3
cdr3_aa: CSARGGADTQYF
cdr3_nt: TGCAGTGCTAGGGGGGGAGCAGATACGCAGTATTTT

clone_size: few
v_call: TRBV5-1
d_call: TRBD1
j_call: TRBJ1-1
cdr3_aa: CASSYGQGGGTEAFF
cdr3_nt: TGCGCCAGCAGCTACGGACAGGGAGGCGGCACTGAAGCTTTCTTT

clone_size: once
v_call: TRBV5-6
d_call: .
j_call: TRBJ2-3
cdr3_aa: CASSLGGVLDTQYF
cdr3_nt: TGTGCCAGCAGCTTAGGAGGGGTTCTGGATACGCAGTATTTT

clone_size: .
v_call: TRBV7-9
d_call: .
j_call: TRBJ2-7
cdr3_aa: CASSPQPQGPYEQYF
cdr3_nt: TGTGCCAGCAGCCCACAGCCCCAGGGACCCTACGAGCAGTACTTC

clone_size: .
v_call: TRBV1
d_call: .
j_call: TRBJ2-1
cdr3_aa: CTSRKTSGSPNEQFF
cdr3_nt: TGCACCAGCAGGAAGACTAGCGGGAGTCCCAATGAGCAGTTCTTC

clone_size: .
v_call: TRBV6-1
d_call: TRBD1
j_call: TRBJ1-2
cdr3_aa: CASSSNPGQGDGYTF
cdr3_nt: TGTGCCAGCAGCTCTAACCCGGGACAGGGAGATGGCTACACCTTC

clone_size: few
v_call: TRBV24-1
d_call: TRBD2
j_call: TRBJ2-3
cdr3_aa: CATSGRTSGRWTDTQYF
cdr3_nt: TGTGCCACCAGTGGACGGACTAGCGGGAGGTGGACAGATACGCAGTATTTT

clone_size: few
v_call: TRBV9
d_call: TRBD1
j_call: TRBJ1-5
cdr3_aa: CASSRDRDQPQHF
cdr3_nt: TGTGCCAGCAGCCGAGACAGGGACCAGCCCCAGCATTTT

clone_size: .
v_call: TRBV7-9
d_call: .
j_call: TRBJ1-4
cdr3_aa: CASRASRPIF
cdr3_nt: TGTGCCAGCAGGGCTTCCAGGCCCATTTTT

clone_size: few
v_call: TRBV6-5
d_call: .
j_call: TRBJ1-6
cdr3_aa: CASSPEPGTTYNSPLHF
cdr3_nt: TGTGCCAGCAGTCCTGAACCAGGAACCACCTATAATTCACCCCTCCACTTT

clone_size: .
v_call: TRBV24-1
d_call: .
j_call: TRBJ1-2
cdr3_aa: CATQAQGSKGYTF
cdr3_nt: TGTGCCACCCAAGCGCAGGGGAGTAAAGGCTACACCTTC

clone_size: .
v_call: TRBV7-9
d_call: .
j_call: TRBJ2-7
cdr3_aa: CASDKFAGDSYEQYF
cdr3_nt: TGTGCCAGCGATAAATTCGCGGGTGACTCCTACGAGCAGTACTTC

clone_size: few
v_call: TRBV5-1
d_call: .
j_call: TRBJ2-5
cdr3_aa: CASSLVEAQETQYF
cdr3_nt: TGCGCCAGCAGCTTGGTAGAGGCCCAAGAGACCCAGTACTTC

clone_size: .
v_call: TRBV12-3/TRBV12-4
d_call: .
j_call: TRBJ2-7
cdr3_aa: CASSLGIGVNYEQYF
cdr3_nt: TGTGCCAGCAGTTTAGGAATCGGAGTGAATTACGAGCAGTACTTC

clone_size: .
v_call: TRBV27
d_call: .
j_call: TRBJ2-7
cdr3_aa: CASSWAGGNFYEQYF
cdr3_nt: TGTGCCAGCAGTTGGGCAGGTGGGAATTTCTACGAGCAGTACTTC

clone_size: many
v_call: TRBV20-1
d_call: .
j_call: TRBJ2-1
cdr3_aa: CSARDRPGGPKWETNEQFF
cdr3_nt: TGCAGTGCTAGAGATCGGCCCGGGGGCCCTAAGTGGGAGACAAATGAGCAGTTCTTC

clone_size: .
v_call: TRBV28
d_call: .
j_call: TRBJ2-1
cdr3_aa: CASSFPQVF
cdr3_nt: TGTGCCAGCAGTTTTCCGCAGGTCTTC

clone_size: .
v_call: TRBV5-1
d_call: .
j_call: TRBJ1-1
cdr3_aa: CASSTQQGAPGRAFF
cdr3_nt: TGCGCCAGCAGCACCCAACAGGGTGCACCTGGGAGAGCTTTCTTT

clone_size: few
v_call: TRBV11-3
d_call: TRBD2
j_call: TRBJ2-4
cdr3_aa: CASSFGLAGKNIQYF
cdr3_nt: TGTGCCAGCAGCTTTGGGCTAGCGGGGAAAAACATTCAGTACTTC

clone_size: .
v_call: TRBV6-2/TRBV6-3
d_call: TRBD1
j_call: TRBJ2-7
cdr3_aa: CASRRGQGDEQYF
cdr3_nt: TGTGCCAGCAGGCGGGGACAGGGGGACGAGCAGTACTTC

clone_size: few
v_call: TRBV7-8
d_call: .
j_call: TRBJ2-1
cdr3_aa: CASSLDTIYNEQFF
cdr3_nt: TGTGCCAGCAGCTTAGACACCATCTACAATGAGCAGTTCTTC